Below, 8 T cell receptor beta chains from the same sample are listed, as sequenced in a study of a mutant IDH1 vaccine in newly diagnosed glioma (dated by TCRdb to about 2021). The label giving this sample's time point can be read as: week 5, during vaccination. A 20-mer mutant IDH1 peptide at 300 micrograms in Montanide made up each vaccine dose, which was injected subcutaneously together with topical imiquimod. To prepare the library, the immunoSEQ multiplex PCR assay was applied. TCRdb retrieved this table from immuneACCESS and kept in-frame rearrangements only. Not all clones are present; in checked studies, unresolved V genes account for under half, and no reason is known for the remainder. The sample table shows around 46,000 clones, and more than 70% are seen once. The ten top clones hold 5.2% of the sample. These receptors lack a known antigen. The sample consisted of PBMCs, taken from a glioma patient whose treatment included an IDH1 peptide vaccine. The origin of the receptors is a man between 45 and 60 years old with glioma.

V usage is TRBV11-2 and J usage is TRBJ2-6, with a tentative D call TRBD1 (5 bases). The CDR3 sequence is 15 residues long. V lost 6 bases and J 5 bases, leaving 14 bases between the germline ends. Germline CDR1 reads SGHAT; CDR2 reads FQNNGV. The CDR3 nucleotides read TGTGCCAGCAGAACCAGGGAAGTGAGGGCCAACGTCCTGACTTTC. Amino acid sequence: CASRTREVRANVLTF.

The DNA of the CDR3 is TGCGCCAGCAGCTTGGCCGGGACGCCTAGCTATGGCTACACCTTC. Translating it yields CASSLAGTPSYGYTF. J is TRBJ1-2 and V is TRBV5-1, with D possibly being TRBD1 (5 bases). CDR3 length: 15 amino acids. Germline assignment: CDR1 SGHRS and CDR2 YFSETQ. Trimming left V 0 bases short and J 4 bases short, with 13 bases between.

The V and J genes are TRBV7-2 and TRBJ2-1; 10 nucleotides agree with TRBD1. CDR1 SGHTA and CDR2 FQGNSA come from the germline V gene. CDR3 length: 14 residues. The junction had 8 bases not matched to a gene; V was cut back by 5 bases and J by 10 bases. In nucleotides, the CDR3 is TGTGCCAGCAGCGGGAGGACAGGGGGTAGAGAGCAGTTCTTC. It specifies CASSGRTGGREQFF. The variable domain in full, with the rest retrieved from reference TRBV7-2 and TRBJ2-1, is GAGVSQSPSNKVTEKGKDVELRCDPISGHTALYWYRQSLGQGLEFLIYFQGNSAPDKSGLPSDRFSAERTGGSVSTLTIQRTQQEDSAVYLCASSGRTGGREQFFGPGTRLTVL.

V is TRBV10-1 and J is TRBJ2-5; 11 bases are shared with TRBD2. The junction had 1 base not matched to a gene; V was cut back by 3 bases and J by 4 bases. The CDR3 consists of 14 residues. The germline gives CDR1 WNHNN, CDR2 SYGVQD (reference sequence). The CDR3 bases are TGCGCCAGCAGTGATACTAGCGGGAGAGAGACCCAGTACTTC. Translating it yields CASSDTSGRETQYF.

The chain employs TRBV4-2 and TRBJ1-2; 7 bases are shared with TRBD1. The CDR3 is 13 amino acids. Germline V CDR1 and CDR2: LGHNA, YNFKEQ. With 3 bases clipped from V and 8 bases from J, the junction kept 6 bases outside the gene matches. The CDR3 DNA reads as TGTGCCAGCAGCCAGAGACAGGGCGAAGGCTACACCTTC. Translated, it gives CASSQRQGEGYTF.

The chain combines TRBV28 with TRBJ1-1, with a tentative D call TRBD1 (5 bases). The germline V and J ends were trimmed by 3 bases and 3 bases, with 8 bases remaining between them. Germline-derived CDR1 and CDR2 are MDHEN and SYDVKM. CDR3 length equals 13 residues. The CDR3 sequence: CASSFGAYTEAFF. CDR3 sequence (DNA): TGTGCCAGCAGTTTCGGGGCTTACACTGAAGCTTTCTTT.

This chain's CDR3 is CASSDEGTDTQYF. The CDR3 coding sequence is TGTGCCAGCAGTGATGAAGGGACAGATACGCAGTATTTT. The V call is TRBV2, the J call TRBJ2-3; D gene unclear. Deletions cut 3 bases from V and 3 bases from J, with 7 bases between. The CDR3 spans 13 residues. Germline V gene lookup returns CDR1 SNHLY and CDR2 FYNNEI.

The rearrangement joins TRBV9 to TRBJ1-4; D is unclear. This CDR3 comprises 16 residues. V was trimmed by 4 bases and J by 5 bases, leaving 18 bases between them. Germline CDR1 SGDLS, CDR2 YYNGEE. CDR3 protein: CASSPRAYPSNEKLFF. The CDR3 nucleotides read TGTGCCAGCAGCCCACGAGCCTACCCGTCCAATGAAAAACTGTTTTTT.